This T cell receptor beta chain was captured by sequencing in a study of vaccination effects on CD4 cells after COVID-19. Comments on this clone: Its antigen is still unknown.

The germline CDR1 and CDR2 sequences are LGHNA and YNFKEQ. The germline V and J ends were trimmed by 1 base and 4 bases, with 19 bases remaining between them. The CDR3 totals 17 residues. Assay used: immunoSEQ multiplex PCR; TCRdb lists only in-frame clones, some missing. The sample includes around 53,000 clones, around 76% of them seen just once. In the ViraFEST assay, antigen-specific CD4+ clonotypes were identified by expansion after peptide-pool stimulation. Upon completion of more than eight days in culture, CD4+ T cells were isolated. The person was diagnosed with PCR-confirmed SARS-CoV-2 infection between March and December 2020.

The genes are TRBV4-2 and TRBJ2-5; possible D gene TRBD2, 6 bases. Specimen: CD4+ T cells from PBMCs cultured with HIV peptides, collected before COVID-19 vaccination. Regarding subset: HIV-1 Nef peptide pool negative control/reference culture. The TCR sequence derives from a human donor who had a prior SARS-CoV-2 infection. CDR3 sequence reads: CASSQVGIAEGRETQYF. The CDR3 DNA sequence: TGTGCCAGCAGCCAAGTAGGAATAGCGGAGGGACGAGAGACCCAGTACTTC.